This TCR beta chain was captured by sequencing in a study of cytomegalovirus exposure and HLA in healthy donors. Findings and caveats of the study: Specific recognition of CMV antigens was confirmed in vitro for a few chains (all CMV-associated).

13 Jbeta primers and 60 Vbeta primers were used for the PCR. Some clones are missing from TCRdb's copy, which holds only in-frame ones; the method was immunoSEQ multiplex PCR. The data show about 92,000 clones, roughly 80% seen once. On this clone: The antigen remains unidentified.

The germline gives CDR1 SQVTM, CDR2 ANQGSEA. J lost 4 bases, V lost 6 bases, and 4 bases had no gene match. The CDR3 has 13 residues. V is TRBV29-1 and J is TRBJ2-7; 12 bases agree with TRBD2. This clonotype was sampled from a girl aged 2 to 9 in good health and CMV-seropositive. Sequences were obtained from PBMCs. CDR3 residues: CSVRLAGVYEQYF. The CDR3 nucleotides are TGCAGCGTCCGACTAGCGGGAGTGTACGAGCAGTACTTC.